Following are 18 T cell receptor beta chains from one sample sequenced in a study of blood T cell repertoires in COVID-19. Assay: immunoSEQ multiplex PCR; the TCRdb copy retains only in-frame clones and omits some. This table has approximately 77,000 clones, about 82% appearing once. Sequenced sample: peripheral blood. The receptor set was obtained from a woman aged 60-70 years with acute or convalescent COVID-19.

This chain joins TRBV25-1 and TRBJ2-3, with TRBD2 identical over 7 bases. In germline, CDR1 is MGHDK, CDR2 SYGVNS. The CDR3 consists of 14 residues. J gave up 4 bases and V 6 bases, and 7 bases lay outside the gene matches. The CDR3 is CASSKEGRADTQYF. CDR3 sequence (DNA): TGTGCCAGCAGCAAAGAGGGGAGGGCAGATACGCAGTATTTT.

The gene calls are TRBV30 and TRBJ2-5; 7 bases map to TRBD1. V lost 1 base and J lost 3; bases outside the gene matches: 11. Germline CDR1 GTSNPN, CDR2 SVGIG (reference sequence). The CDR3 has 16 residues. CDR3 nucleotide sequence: TGTGCCTGGAGTGACCGACAGGGAGTCGTTGAAGAGACCCAGTACTTC. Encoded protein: CAWSDRQGVVEETQYF.

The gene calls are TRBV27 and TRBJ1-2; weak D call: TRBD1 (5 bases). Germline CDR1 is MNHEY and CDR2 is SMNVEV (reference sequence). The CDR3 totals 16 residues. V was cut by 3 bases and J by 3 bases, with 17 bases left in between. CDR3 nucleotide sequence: TGTGCCAGCAGTTTCGGATCCGGGAGGGGAGACTATGGCTACACCTTC. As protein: CASSFGSGRGDYGYTF.

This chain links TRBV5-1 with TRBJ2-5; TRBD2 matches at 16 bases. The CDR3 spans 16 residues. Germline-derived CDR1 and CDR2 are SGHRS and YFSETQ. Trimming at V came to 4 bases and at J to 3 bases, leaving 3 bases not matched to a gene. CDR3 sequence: CASSPGTSGGEETQYF. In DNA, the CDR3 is TGCGCCAGCAGCCCCGGGACTAGCGGGGGGGAAGAGACCCAGTACTTC.

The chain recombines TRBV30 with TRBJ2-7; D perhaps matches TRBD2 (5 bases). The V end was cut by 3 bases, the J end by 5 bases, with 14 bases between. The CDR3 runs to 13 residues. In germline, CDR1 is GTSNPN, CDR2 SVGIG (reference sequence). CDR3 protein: CAWSPGIRDEQYF. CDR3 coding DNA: TGTGCCTGGAGCCCGGGAATTCGGGACGAGCAGTACTTC.

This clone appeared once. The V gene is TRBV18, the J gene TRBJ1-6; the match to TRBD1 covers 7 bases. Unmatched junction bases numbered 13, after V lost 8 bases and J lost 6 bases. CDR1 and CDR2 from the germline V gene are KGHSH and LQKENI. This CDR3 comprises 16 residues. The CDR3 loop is CASPGTASLGNSPLHF. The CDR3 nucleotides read TGTGCCAGCCCAGGGACAGCTTCCCTAGGTAATTCACCCCTCCACTTT. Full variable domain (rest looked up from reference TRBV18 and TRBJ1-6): NAGVMQNPRHLVRRRGQEARLRCSPMKGHSHVYWYRQLPEEGLKFMVYLQKENIIDESGMPKERFSAEFPKEGPSILRIQQVVRGDSAAYFCASPGTASLGNSPLHFGNGTRLTVT.

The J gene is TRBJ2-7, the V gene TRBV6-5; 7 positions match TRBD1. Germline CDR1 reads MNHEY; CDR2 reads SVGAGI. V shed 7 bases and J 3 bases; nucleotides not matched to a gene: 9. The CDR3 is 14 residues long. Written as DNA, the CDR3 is TGTGCCAGCATGGGGTGGGGACAGAACTACGAGCAGTACTTC. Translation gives CASMGWGQNYEQYF.

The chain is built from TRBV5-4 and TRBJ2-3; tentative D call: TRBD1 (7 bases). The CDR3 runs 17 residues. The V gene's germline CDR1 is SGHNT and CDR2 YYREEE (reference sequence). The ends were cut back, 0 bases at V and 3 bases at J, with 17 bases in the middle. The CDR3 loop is CASSLDPGGQGTDTQYF. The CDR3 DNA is TGTGCCAGCAGCTTGGATCCAGGGGGGCAGGGTACAGATACGCAGTATTTT.

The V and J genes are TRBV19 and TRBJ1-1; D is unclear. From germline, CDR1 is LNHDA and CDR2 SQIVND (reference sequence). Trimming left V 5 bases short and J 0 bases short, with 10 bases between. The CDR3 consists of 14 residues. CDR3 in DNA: TGTGCCAGTAGTGCGGGTTTGATGAACACTGAAGCTTTCTTT. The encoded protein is CASSAGLMNTEAFF.

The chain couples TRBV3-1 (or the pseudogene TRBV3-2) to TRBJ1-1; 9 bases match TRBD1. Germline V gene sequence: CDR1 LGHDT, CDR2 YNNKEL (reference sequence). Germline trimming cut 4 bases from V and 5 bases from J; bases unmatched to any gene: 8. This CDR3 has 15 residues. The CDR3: CASSPRGQGSTEAFF. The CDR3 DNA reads TGTGCCAGCAGCCCCCGGGGACAGGGAAGTACTGAAGCTTTCTTT.

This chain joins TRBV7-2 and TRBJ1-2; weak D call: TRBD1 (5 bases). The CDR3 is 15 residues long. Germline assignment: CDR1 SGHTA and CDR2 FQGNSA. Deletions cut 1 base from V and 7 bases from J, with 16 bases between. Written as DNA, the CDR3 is TGTGCCAGCAGCTTAGAACCGGCAGGGTCGGTTGGCTACACCTTC. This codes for CASSLEPAGSVGYTF.

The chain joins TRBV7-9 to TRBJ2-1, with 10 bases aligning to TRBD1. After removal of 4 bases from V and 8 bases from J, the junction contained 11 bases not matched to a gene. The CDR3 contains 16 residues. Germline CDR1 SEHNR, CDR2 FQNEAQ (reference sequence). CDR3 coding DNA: TGTGCCAGCAGCTCACGGGACAGGGGAAGGGACGATGAGCAGTTCTTC. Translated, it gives CASSSRDRGRDDEQFF.

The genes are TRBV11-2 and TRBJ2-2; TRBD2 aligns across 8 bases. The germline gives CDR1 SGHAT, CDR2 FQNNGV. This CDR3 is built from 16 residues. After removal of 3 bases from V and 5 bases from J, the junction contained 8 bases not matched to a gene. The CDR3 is CASSFSGRGGTGELFF. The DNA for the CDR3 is TGTGCCAGCAGCTTCTCCGGGAGGGGAGGGACCGGGGAGCTGTTTTTT.

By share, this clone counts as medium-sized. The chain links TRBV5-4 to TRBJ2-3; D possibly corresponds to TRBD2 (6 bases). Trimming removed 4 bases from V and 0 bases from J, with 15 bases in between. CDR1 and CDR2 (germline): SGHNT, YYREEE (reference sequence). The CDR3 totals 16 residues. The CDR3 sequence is CASSGEVESSTDTQYF. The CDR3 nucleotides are TGTGCCAGCAGCGGGGAGGTTGAGTCGAGCACAGATACGCAGTATTTT. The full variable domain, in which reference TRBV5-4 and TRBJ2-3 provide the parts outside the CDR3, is ETGVTQSPTHLIKTRGQQVTLRCSSQSGHNTVSWYQQALGQGPQFIFQYYREEENGRGNFPPRFSGLQFPNYSSELNVNALELDDSALYLCASSGEVESSTDTQYFGPGTRLTVL.

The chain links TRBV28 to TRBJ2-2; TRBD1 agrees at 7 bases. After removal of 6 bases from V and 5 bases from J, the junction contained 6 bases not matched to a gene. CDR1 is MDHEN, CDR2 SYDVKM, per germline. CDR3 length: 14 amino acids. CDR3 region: CASRYGTVTGELFF. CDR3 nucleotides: TGTGCCAGCAGGTACGGGACAGTTACCGGGGAGCTGTTTTTT. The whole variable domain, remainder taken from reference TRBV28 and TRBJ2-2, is DVKVTQSSRYLVKRTGEKVFLECVQDMDHENMFWYRQDPGLGLRLIYFSYDVKMKEKGDIPEGYSVSREKKERFSLILESASTNQTSMYLCASRYGTVTGELFFGEGSRLTVL.

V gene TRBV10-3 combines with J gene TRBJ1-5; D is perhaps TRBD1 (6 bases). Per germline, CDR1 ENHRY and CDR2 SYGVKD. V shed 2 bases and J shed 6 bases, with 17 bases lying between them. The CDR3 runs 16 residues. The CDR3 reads CAISEGKTGDGQPQHF. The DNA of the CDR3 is TGTGCCATCAGTGAGGGGAAGACAGGTGACGGTCAGCCCCAGCATTTT.

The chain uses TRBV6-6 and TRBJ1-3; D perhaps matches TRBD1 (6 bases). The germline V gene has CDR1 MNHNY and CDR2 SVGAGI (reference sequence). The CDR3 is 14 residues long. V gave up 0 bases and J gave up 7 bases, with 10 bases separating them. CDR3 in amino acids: CASSYSGAGNTIYF. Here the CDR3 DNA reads TGTGCCAGCAGTTACTCGGGGGCCGGGAACACCATATATTTT.

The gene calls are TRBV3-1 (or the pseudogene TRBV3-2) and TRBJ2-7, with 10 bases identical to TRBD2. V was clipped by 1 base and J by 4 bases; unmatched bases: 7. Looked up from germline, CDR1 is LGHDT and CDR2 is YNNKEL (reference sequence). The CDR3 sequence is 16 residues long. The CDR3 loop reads CASSQALAGEGYEQYF. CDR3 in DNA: TGTGCCAGCAGCCAAGCCCTAGCGGGAGAAGGATACGAGCAGTACTTC.